The 27 T cell receptor beta chains listed next were all sequenced from one sample in a study of blood T cells in healthy people across ages. With a J-beta primer mix and a sample-barcoded 5' primer, a second PCR ran about 7 to 12 cycles. TCRdb called the 5' RACE reads again in MiXCR, with one record for every CDR3 protein. The sample consists of some 1.5 million distinct CDR3 sequences, about 45% of them appearing once. Sequenced sample: blood. These receptor sequences come from a woman aged 18-29 years in good health.

This clonotype was observed once. CDR3 residues: CASRSLGEAFF. In DNA, the CDR3 is TGTGCCAGCAGGAGTTTGGGTGAAGCTTTCTTT. The chain uses TRBV6-5 and TRBJ1-1; D is uncertain. Trimming cost V 6 bases and J 7 bases, with 9 bases left between them. Germline values: CDR1 MNHEY, CDR2 SVGAGI. This CDR3 is built from 11 residues.

The chain joins TRBV7-2 to TRBJ2-5, with 8 bases aligning to TRBD1. The V gene end was trimmed by 5 bases and the J gene end by 5 bases; junction bases not matched to a gene: 7. Germline-derived CDR1 and CDR2 are SGHTA and FQGNSA. This CDR3 is built from 14 residues. Here the CDR3 DNA reads TGTGCCAGCAGCGTAGGACAGGGAATTGAGACCCAGTACTTC. Translation: CASSVGQGIETQYF. Using reference TRBV7-2 and TRBJ2-5 for the parts outside the CDR3, the full variable domain is GAGVSQSPSNKVTEKGKDVELRCDPISGHTALYWYRQSLGQGLEFLIYFQGNSAPDKSGLPSDRFSAERTGGSVSTLTIQRTQQEDSAVYLCASSVGQGIETQYFGPGTRLLVL.

The chain employs TRBV5-6 and TRBJ2-5; D unresolved. This CDR3 contains 12 residues. V dropped 0 bases and J dropped 13 bases, with 13 bases sitting between them. CDR1 is SGHDT, CDR2 YYEEEE, per germline. CDR3 sequence reads: CASSLATAGRYF. The CDR3, as DNA: TGTGCCAGCAGCTTGGCCACGGCAGGCCGGTACTTC. The variable domain in full, completed from reference TRBV5-6 and TRBJ2-5, reads DAGVTQSPTHLIKTRGQQVTLRCSPKSGHDTVSWYQQALGQGPQFIFQYYEEEERQRGNFPDRFSGHQFPNYSSELNVNALLLGDSALYLCASSLATAGRYFGPGTRLLVL.

The chain has TRBV18 and TRBJ2-7; a possible D gene is TRBD2 (6 bases). Trimming left V 2 bases short and J 7 bases short, with 18 bases between. The length of the CDR3 is 15 residues. The V gene's germline CDR1 is KGHSH and CDR2 LQKENI. CDR3 sequence: CASSPGGSRAREQYF. CDR3 sequence (DNA): TGTGCCAGCTCACCAGGGGGGAGCCGTGCACGAGAGCAGTACTTC.

The chain combines TRBV27 with TRBJ1-5; unclear D gene. CDR1 MNHEY and CDR2 SMNVEV come from the germline V gene (reference sequence). The CDR3 runs 16 residues. V was shortened by 0 bases and J by 5 bases, with 14 bases between the two germline ends. The CDR3 region has the DNA TGTGCCAGCAGTTTATCGAGAAAAACTCTGGATCAGCCCCAGCATTTT. Translated: CASSLSRKTLDQPQHF.

The rearrangement joins TRBV10-2 to TRBJ1-5; D may be TRBD1 (6 bases). The CDR3 spans 15 residues. CDR1 and CDR2 (germline): WSHSY, SAAADI. V was shortened by 6 bases and J by 3 bases, with 15 bases between the two germline ends. The CDR3 sequence: CASRDTGTPNQPQHF. The DNA for the CDR3 is TGCGCCAGCAGAGATACCGGGACACCCAATCAGCCCCAGCATTTT.

This clonotype has only a few counts. One end of the junction does not line up with germline, which may come from a read error. The gene calls are TRBV28 and TRBJ2-7, with D possibly TRBD1 on 5 matching bases. This CDR3 has 16 residues. CDR1 and CDR2 from the germline V gene are MDHEN and SYDVKM. For the CDR3, the DNA is TGTGCCAGCAGTCCCATTGGGGCAACGCCAGAAGACGAGCTGTACTTC. Protein: CASSPIGATPEDELYF.

The rearrangement links TRBV6-5 to TRBJ2-7, with D perhaps TRBD1 or TRBD2 (5 bases each). CDR3 size: 13 residues. Germline V lookup: CDR1 MNHEY, CDR2 SVGAGI. The ends were cut back, 8 bases at V and 0 bases at J, with 11 bases in the middle. CDR3 sequence (DNA): TGTGCCAGCGGGACGGGGATCTCCTACGAGCAGTACTTC. Amino acid sequence: CASGTGISYEQYF.

This chain connects TRBV4-2 to TRBJ2-1, with 7 bases identical to TRBD2. The CDR3 sequence is 16 residues long. J was trimmed by 0 bases and V by 4 bases; bases with no gene match: 6. Germline CDR1 and CDR2: LGHNA and YNFKEQ. CDR3 residues: CASSRLAGLSYNEQFF. The CDR3 DNA reads TGTGCCAGCAGCCGATTAGCGGGTCTCTCCTACAATGAGCAGTTCTTC.

This chain connects TRBV4-1 to TRBJ2-1; TRBD2 aligns across 8 bases. The CDR3 totals 18 residues. V dropped 0 bases and J dropped 4; count of bases not matched to a gene: 11. Germline assignment: CDR1 MGHRA and CDR2 YSYEKL. In DNA, the CDR3 is TGCGCCAGCAGCCAAGATCGTGGCGGGGGGTCCCTTTACAATGAGCAGTTCTTC. This gives the protein CASSQDRGGGSLYNEQFF.

J is TRBJ2-1 and V is TRBV27; D may match TRBD1 or TRBD2 (6 bases each). The J call may be mistaken, given a closer DNA end match to TRBJ2-7. The CDR3 has 16 residues. Germline loops: CDR1 MNHEY, CDR2 SMNVEV (reference sequence). The DNA for the CDR3 is TGTGCCAGCAGCCAAGTTGGTGGGGGGCCCTACAATGAGCAGTACTTC. The encoded protein is CASSQVGGGPYNEQYF.

This chain uses TRBV18 with TRBJ2-7; a possible D gene is TRBD1 (6 bases). The CDR3 sequence is 14 residues long. Germline lookup yields CDR1 KGHSH and CDR2 LQKENI. Trimming took 5 bases from V and 2 from J, leaving 13 bases between them. The CDR3 region has the DNA TGTGCCAGCTCAGGCCGGGACAAGGCCTACGAGCAGTACTTC. Translation gives CASSGRDKAYEQYF. Complete variable domain (other parts from reference TRBV18 and TRBJ2-7): NAGVMQNPRHLVRRRGQEARLRCSPMKGHSHVYWYRQLPEEGLKFMVYLQKENIIDESGMPKERFSAEFPKEGPSILRIQQVVRGDSAAYFCASSGRDKAYEQYFGPGTRLTVT.

The rearrangement joins TRBV28 to TRBJ2-4, with a weak D call TRBD2 (6 bases). The J call may not be correct, given that the DNA end is closer to TRBJ2-7. Germline CDR1 is MDHEN and CDR2 is SYDVKM. The CDR3 extends over 13 amino acids. The CDR3 bases are TGTGCCAGCCTTAGCGGCCAGTCCTACGAGCAGTACTTC. The encoded protein is CASLSGQSYEQYF.

J is TRBJ2-1 and V is TRBV11-1, with TRBD2 matching over 9 bases. The J segment lost 10 bases and the V segment lost 8 bases, leaving 12 bases of the junction unmatched. The CDR3 contains 14 residues. CDR1 and CDR2 (germline): SGHAT, FQDESV (reference sequence). This CDR3 is CASGLGLAGQEQFF. The CDR3 DNA is TGTGCCAGCGGCCTAGGGCTAGCGGGGCAGGAGCAGTTCTTC.

The chain combines TRBV27 with TRBJ1-2; maybe TRBD1 (5 bases). The CDR3 has 14 amino acids. The germline gives CDR1 MNHEY, CDR2 SMNVEV (reference sequence). Trimming took 5 bases from V and 5 from J, leaving 15 bases between them. The CDR3 bases are TGTGCCAGCAGTGATCCCCGGGGACCGTATGGCTACACCTTC. Residues: CASSDPRGPYGYTF.

The rearrangement joins TRBV6-5 to TRBJ2-5; 7 bases are shared with TRBD1. The tail of the sequence fits TRBJ2-7 better, so the J call may be wrong. The CDR3 is made up of 14 amino acids. Per germline, CDR1 MNHEY and CDR2 SVGAGI. The DNA of the CDR3 is TGTGCCAGCAGTCAGACAGGGCTCGGCTACGAGCAGTACTTC. It specifies CASSQTGLGYEQYF.

V gene TRBV5-1 combines with J gene TRBJ1-1; D call uncertain. The CDR3 has 14 residues. Germline V CDR1 and CDR2: SGHRS, YFSETQ. V gave up 1 base and J gave up 6 bases, with 13 bases separating them. The CDR3 DNA sequence: TGCGCCAGCAGCTTGTTCGGGAGGGTCGCTGAAGCTTTCTTT. Translating gives CASSLFGRVAEAFF.

The genes are TRBV29-1 and TRBJ2-4; D remains unclear. The J call is in doubt because the DNA end fits TRBJ2-7 better. Looked up from germline, CDR1 is SQVTM and CDR2 is ANQGSEA. This CDR3 is built from 16 residues. CDR3 sequence: CSVATPSRRIMGEQYF. Written as DNA, the CDR3 is TGCAGCGTCGCTACCCCCTCCAGGAGAATAATGGGCGAGCAGTACTTC.

A few counts support this clonotype. The V and J genes are TRBV21-1 and TRBJ2-4; the listed D gene, TRBD1, was not tested against the DNA. The closer fit of TRBJ2-7 to the DNA end suggests the J call may be wrong. TRBV21-1 is shown as a pseudogene. CDR3 length: 17 amino acids. CDR3 coding DNA: TGTGCCAGCAGCAAAAGCCCCCGGGACAGGGACAACTACGAGCAGTACTTC. Amino acid sequence: CASSKSPRDRDNYEQYF.

The chain links TRBV29-1 to TRBJ1-2; 7 nucleotides line up with TRBD1. This CDR3 region has 11 residues. Trimming at V came to 7 bases and at J to 6 bases, leaving 5 bases not matched to a gene. Germline-derived CDR1 and CDR2 are SQVTM and ANQGSEA. In DNA, the CDR3 is TGCAGCGCGCAGGGGGGACATGGCTACACCTTC. Translation: CSAQGGHGYTF.

The rearrangement joins TRBV6-2 or TRBV6-3 to TRBJ1-4; D uncertain. V lost 0 bases, J lost 4 bases, and 12 bases lay in between. CDR3 length equals 16 residues. Germline CDR1 and CDR2: MNHEY and SVGEGT. The CDR3, as DNA: TGTGCCAGCAGTTACTCGAGATGGCAGATTAATGAAAAACTGTTTTTT. Translating gives CASSYSRWQINEKLFF.

This clonotype was counted ten times or more. The chain uses TRBV29-1 and TRBJ2-3; D may be TRBD1 (7 bases). Germline lookup yields CDR1 SQVTM and CDR2 ANQGSEA. V was pared by 4 bases and J by 0 bases, with 11 bases between. The CDR3 is made up of 14 amino acids. The CDR3 DNA reads as TGCAGCGTTGCACAGGGGACTAGCACAGATACGCAGTATTTT. As protein: CSVAQGTSTDTQYF.

This clonotype was detected only a few times. The chain is built from TRBV29-1 and TRBJ1-1; the match to TRBD1 covers 8 bases. J gave up 0 bases and V 7 bases, and 7 bases lay outside the gene matches. This CDR3 is built from 14 residues. Germline values: CDR1 SQVTM, CDR2 ANQGSEA. The CDR3 nucleotides are TGCAGCGCTGGGGGACAGGTCATGAACACTGAAGCTTTCTTT. It codes for CSAGGQVMNTEAFF.

This chain joins TRBV10-3 and TRBJ2-7; maybe TRBD1 (5 bases). The CDR3 is 14 residues long. Germline assignment: CDR1 ENHRY and CDR2 SYGVKD. Trimming pared 3 bases from V and 3 bases from J, leaving 12 bases between. The CDR3 sequence: CAISDTDSFYEQYF. In nucleotides, the CDR3 is TGTGCCATCAGTGACACCGACAGCTTCTACGAGCAGTACTTC.

Details on this clonotype: Germline is not matched at one junction end, which may reflect a read error. This chain links TRBV18 with TRBJ1-2, with 8 bases matching TRBD1. CDR3 length equals 13 residues. CDR1 is KGHSH and CDR2 is LQKENI in the germline V gene. The CDR3 nucleotides read TGTGCCAGCGCACCCAGGGGGCACTATGGCTACACCTTC. It is translated as CASAPRGHYGYTF.

The chain couples TRBV18 to TRBJ2-5, with TRBD2 matching 13 bases. The germline gives CDR1 KGHSH, CDR2 LQKENI. The ends lost 3 bases at V and 11 bases at J; junction bases unmatched: 9. The CDR3 loop spans 15 amino acids. The CDR3 here is CASSPSGTSGMVQYF. The CDR3 nucleotides are TGTGCCAGCTCACCTTCCGGGACTAGCGGGATGGTGCAGTACTTC.

The chain is built from TRBV27 and TRBJ1-1; D gene unclear. The CDR3 has 14 amino acids. The ends were cut back, 2 bases at V and 5 bases at J, with 12 bases in the middle. The germline V gene encodes CDR1 MNHEY and CDR2 SMNVEV (reference sequence). The CDR3 bases are TGTGCCAGCAGTTTAGGGATAGGTCGGACTGAAGCTTTCTTT. It codes for CASSLGIGRTEAFF.